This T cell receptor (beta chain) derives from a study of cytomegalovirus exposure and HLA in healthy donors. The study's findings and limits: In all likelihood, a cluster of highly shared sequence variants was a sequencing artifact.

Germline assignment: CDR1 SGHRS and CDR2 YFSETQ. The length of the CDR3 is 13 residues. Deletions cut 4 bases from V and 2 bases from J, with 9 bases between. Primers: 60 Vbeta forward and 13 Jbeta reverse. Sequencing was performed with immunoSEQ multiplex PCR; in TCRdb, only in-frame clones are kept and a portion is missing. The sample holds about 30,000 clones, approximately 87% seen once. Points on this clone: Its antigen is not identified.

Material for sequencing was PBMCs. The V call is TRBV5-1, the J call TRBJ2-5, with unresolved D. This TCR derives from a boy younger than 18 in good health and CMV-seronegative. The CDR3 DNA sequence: TGCGCCAGCAGCCGACAAGTACAAGAGACCCAGTACTTC. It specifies CASSRQVQETQYF.